This TCR beta chain appears in the sequencing data of a study of CD8 T cells in ankylosing spondylitis. Whole-study findings and limits: Apparently characteristic of ankylosing spondylitis blood was a TCR beta motif (about eight highly homologous variants).

This clonotype was observed a few times. The antigen remains undetermined. Quantitative 5'-RACE with molecular barcodes produced the TCR beta libraries. MiXCR, run by TCRdb on the 5' RACE reads, gives a single entry per CDR3 protein. This sample has around 230,000 distinct CDR3 sequences, with 8.2% found just once. V was pared by 2 bases and J by 8 bases, with 9 bases between. CDR3 length equals 13 residues. Germline CDR1 and CDR2: LNHNV and YYDKDF (reference sequence). This receptor was taken from a female donor with ankylosing spondylitis or in good health (not recorded which). The sequenced sample was blood, either unsorted or a sorted T cell fraction (not recorded which). This chain connects TRBV15 to TRBJ2-2; D unresolved. DNA of the CDR3: TGTGCCACCAGCAGATCCCGTGGGGGGGAGCTGTTTTTT. This gives the protein CATSRSRGGELFF.